A single sample is the source of the 18 T cell receptor beta chains below, sequenced in a study of cytomegalovirus exposure and HLA in healthy donors. 60 Vbeta and 13 Jbeta primers were used in PCR. Only in-frame clones appear in the TCRdb table, and some are missing; sequencing was by immunoSEQ multiplex PCR. The sample includes 150,000 to 200,000 clones, approximately 85% of them seen just once. The sequencing input was PBMCs. These TCRs come from a man younger than 35 in good health and CMV-seropositive.

The chain employs TRBV29-1 and TRBJ2-2, with no clear D. Germline V gene sequence: CDR1 SQVTM, CDR2 ANQGSEA. There are 12 residues in the CDR3. V was shortened by 4 bases and J by 3 bases, with 6 bases between the two germline ends. CDR3 DNA: TGCAGCGTTGCCCCAGACACCGGGGAGCTGTTTTTT. Its translation is CSVAPDTGELFF.

The chain couples TRBV18 to TRBJ2-5, with a possible D match to TRBD1 (6 bases). In germline, CDR1 is KGHSH, CDR2 LQKENI. The V and J ends lost 3 bases and 5 bases respectively, with 10 bases between them. The CDR3 loop spans 13 amino acids. CDR3 nucleotides: TGTGCCAGCTCACCCTCAGGGGTGGAGACCCAGTACTTC. Protein sequence: CASSPSGVETQYF.

The table lists this clone with a count of one. The chain links TRBV21-1 to TRBJ2-3; the table's D gene call, TRBD2, was not cross checked with the DNA. TRBV21-1 is an annotated pseudogene. The CDR3 spans 19 residues. The CDR3 DNA is TGTGCCAGCAGCATCAAAAAAGGGGGGGCGGGGGGACCCACAGATACGCAGTATTTT. Its protein is CASSIKKGGAGGPTDTQYF.

On this clone itself: Compared with germline, one end of the junction differs, possibly owing to a read error. The chain is built from TRBV30 and TRBJ1-1, with TRBD1 identical over 7 bases. The V gene's germline CDR1 is GTSNPN and CDR2 SVGIG (reference sequence). CDR3 size: 14 residues. CDR3 sequence reads: CPWSRVGGTTEAFF. The CDR3 bases are TGTCCCTGGAGCCGGGTAGGGGGCACCACTGAAGCTTTCTTT.

The rearrangement links TRBV6-5 to TRBJ1-2; 8 positions agree with TRBD1. Germline lookup yields CDR1 MNHEY and CDR2 SVGAGI. V shed 2 bases, J shed 4 bases, and the junction held 3 bases outside the gene matches. The CDR3 spans 14 residues. The CDR3 DNA reads TGTGCCAGCAGTTACGGCAGGGGGCCCTATGGCTACACCTTC. Translated, it gives CASSYGRGPYGYTF.

The chain recombines TRBV7-9 with TRBJ2-5; TRBD1 matches 8 bases. The J call may be wrong; the DNA end is better matched by TRBJ2-7. Germline lookup yields CDR1 SEHNR and CDR2 FQNEAQ (reference sequence). The CDR3 is 15 amino acids. CDR3 bases: TGTGCCAGCAGCTTCCGGACAGGGACCTCCTACGAGCAGTACTTC. Translated: CASSFRTGTSYEQYF.

V gene TRBV29-1 combines with J gene TRBJ2-1, with 10 bases aligning to TRBD2. Germline-derived CDR1 and CDR2 are SQVTM and ANQGSEA. V was pared by 4 bases and J by 13 bases, with 10 bases of the junction left unmatched. The CDR3 runs to 13 residues. This chain's CDR3 is CSVGDASGGSQFF. CDR3 nucleotide sequence: TGCAGCGTTGGAGATGCTAGCGGGGGCTCCCAGTTCTTC.

The chain couples TRBV4-2 to TRBJ1-2, with TRBD1 as a possible D gene (6 bases). Trimming removed 3 bases from V and 4 bases from J, with 15 bases in between. Germline CDR1 is LGHNA and CDR2 is YNFKEQ. The CDR3 has 15 amino acids. CDR3 nucleotides: TGTGCCAGCAGCCAGGACCCGGGACAACCCTATGGCTACACCTTC. It encodes CASSQDPGQPYGYTF.

The chain recombines TRBV5-1 with TRBJ1-1; tentative D call: TRBD1 (5 bases). The CDR3 contains 17 residues. Per the germline V gene, CDR1 is SGHRS and CDR2 is YFSETQ. Trimming shortened V by 0 bases and J by 2 bases, and 17 bases separated the two germline ends. CDR3 sequence (DNA): TGCGCCAGCAGCTTGGGCTTGACAGTTGTGGGTAACACTGAAGCTTTCTTT. Translated: CASSLGLTVVGNTEAFF.

V and J are TRBV28 and TRBJ1-2; 8 nucleotides agree with TRBD1. Germline V gives CDR1 MDHEN, CDR2 SYDVKM. V gave up 5 bases and J gave up 5 bases; unmatched junction bases: 13. The CDR3 has 16 amino acids. In nucleotides, the CDR3 is TGTGCCAGCAGTCCCGAGGGACAGGACAAACCTTATGGCTACACCTTC. Translation: CASSPEGQDKPYGYTF.

The chain combines TRBV14 with TRBJ2-7; tentatively, D is TRBD2 (6 bases). V dropped 1 base and J dropped 4 bases, with 11 bases sitting between them. This CDR3 has 14 residues. Germline assignment: CDR1 SGHDN and CDR2 FVKESK. The chain's CDR3 is CASSQGLVTYEQYF. The CDR3 region has the DNA TGTGCCAGCAGCCAAGGACTAGTTACTTACGAGCAGTACTTC.

The chain has TRBV9 and TRBJ2-1, with 12 bases matching TRBD2. The germline CDR1 and CDR2 sequences are SGDLS and YYNGEE. There are 16 residues in the CDR3. Losses at the gene ends were 1 base for V and 3 bases for J; bases not matched to a gene: 2. This CDR3 reads CASSVTLAGGYNEQFF. Written as DNA, the CDR3 is TGTGCCAGCAGCGTAACACTAGCGGGGGGCTACAATGAGCAGTTCTTC.

CDR3 loop: CASSFEVTDTQYF. The DNA for the CDR3 is TGTGCCAGCAGCTTTGAGGTGACAGATACGCAGTATTTT. The chain is built from TRBV7-6 and TRBJ2-3; no clear D. The germline CDR1 and CDR2 sequences are SGHVS and FNYEAQ. V shed 3 bases and J shed 3 bases, with 7 bases lying between them. There are 13 residues in the CDR3.

The CDR3 DNA reads TGTGCCAGCAGTAATGGACTAGCGGAATACGAGCAGTACTTC. Its protein product is CASSNGLAEYEQYF. The rearrangement joins TRBV6-5 to TRBJ2-7; 10 bases are shared with TRBD2. The CDR3 spans 14 residues. V trimming: 5 bases; J trimming: 4 bases; junction bases outside the gene matches: 5. Germline CDR1 MNHEY, CDR2 SVGAGI.

The chain has TRBV28 and TRBJ1-4, with 8 bases matching TRBD1. CDR1 MDHEN and CDR2 SYDVKM come from the germline V gene. The ends lost 6 bases at V and 5 bases at J; junction bases unmatched: 8. CDR3 length equals 15 residues. Here the CDR3 reads CASRLPGGKNEKLFF. The CDR3 region has the DNA TGTGCCAGCAGGCTACCAGGGGGCAAGAATGAAAAACTGTTTTTT. Combining the CDR3 with reference TRBV28 and TRBJ1-4 gives the whole variable domain DVKVTQSSRYLVKRTGEKVFLECVQDMDHENMFWYRQDPGLGLRLIYFSYDVKMKEKGDIPEGYSVSREKKERFSLILESASTNQTSMYLCASRLPGGKNEKLFFGSGTQLSVL.

The chain employs TRBV21-1 and TRBJ2-1; the D call in the table, TRBD1, was not verified against the DNA. TRBV21-1 is a pseudogene. CDR3 length equals 19 residues. The CDR3 spells CASSKDRGGHQLSYNEQFF. The CDR3 DNA follows: TGTGCCAGCAGCAAAGACAGGGGGGGACACCAGCTCTCCTACAATGAGCAGTTCTTC.

There are a few counts of this clone. The chain links TRBV5-6 to TRBJ1-6, with 9 bases identical to TRBD1. CDR1 and CDR2 from the germline V gene are SGHDT and YYEEEE. V trimming: 4 bases; J trimming: 8 bases; junction bases outside the gene matches: 4. This CDR3 has 14 amino acids. This CDR3 reads CASSQRDRDSPLHF. The CDR3, as DNA: TGTGCCAGCAGCCAACGGGACAGGGATTCACCCCTCCACTTT.

This chain links TRBV11-2 with TRBJ2-3; 9 nucleotides line up with TRBD2. Losses at the gene ends were 5 bases for V and 2 bases for J; bases not matched to a gene: 8. The CDR3 is made up of 16 amino acids. Germline V gene data show CDR1 as SGHAT and CDR2 as FQNNGV. CDR3 residues: CASSPGTSRDTDTQYF. Here the CDR3 DNA reads TGTGCCAGCAGCCCTGGGACTAGCAGGGACACAGATACGCAGTATTTT.